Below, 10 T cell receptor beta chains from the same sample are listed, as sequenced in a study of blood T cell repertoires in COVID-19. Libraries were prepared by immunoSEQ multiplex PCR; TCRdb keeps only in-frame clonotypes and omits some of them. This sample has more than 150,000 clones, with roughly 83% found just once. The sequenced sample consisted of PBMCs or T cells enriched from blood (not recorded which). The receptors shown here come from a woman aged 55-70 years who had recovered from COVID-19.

The CDR3 sequence: CASSEQGAPEAFF. The CDR3 nucleotides are TGTGCCAGTAGTGAACAGGGGGCTCCTGAAGCTTTCTTT. The V gene is TRBV19, the J gene TRBJ1-1; 9 bases fit TRBD1. V trimming: 5 bases; J trimming: 6 bases; junction bases outside the gene matches: 4. The germline gives CDR1 LNHDA, CDR2 SQIVND (reference sequence). This CDR3 has 13 amino acids.

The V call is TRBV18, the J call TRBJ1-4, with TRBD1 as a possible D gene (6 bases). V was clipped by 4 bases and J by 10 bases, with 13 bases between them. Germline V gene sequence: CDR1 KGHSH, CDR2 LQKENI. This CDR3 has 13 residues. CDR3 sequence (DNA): TGTGCCAGCTCACTAGGACAGCGGCCAAAACTGTTTTTT. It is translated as CASSLGQRPKLFF. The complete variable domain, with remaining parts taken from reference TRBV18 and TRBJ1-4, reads NAGVMQNPRHLVRRRGQEARLRCSPMKGHSHVYWYRQLPEEGLKFMVYLQKENIIDESGMPKERFSAEFPKEGPSILRIQQVVRGDSAAYFCASSLGQRPKLFFGSGTQLSVL.

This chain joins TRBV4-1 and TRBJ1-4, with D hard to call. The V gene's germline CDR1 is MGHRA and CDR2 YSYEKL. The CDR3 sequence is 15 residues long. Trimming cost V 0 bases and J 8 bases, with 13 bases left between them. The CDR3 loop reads CASSQDPGGTEKLFF. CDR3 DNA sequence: TGCGCCAGCAGCCAAGACCCGGGAGGTACGGAAAAACTGTTTTTT.

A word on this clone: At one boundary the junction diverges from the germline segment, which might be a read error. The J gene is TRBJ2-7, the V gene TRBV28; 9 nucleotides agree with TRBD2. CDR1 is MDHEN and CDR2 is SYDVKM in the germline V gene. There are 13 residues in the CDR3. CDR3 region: CASSGPGGRASAF. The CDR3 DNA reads TGTGCCAGCAGTGGCCCTGGCGGGAGGGCCTCGGCTTTC.

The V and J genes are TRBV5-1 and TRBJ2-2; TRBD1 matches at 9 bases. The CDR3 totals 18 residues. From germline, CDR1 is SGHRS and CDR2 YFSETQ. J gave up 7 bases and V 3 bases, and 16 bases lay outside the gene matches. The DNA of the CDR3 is TGCGCCAGCAGCTCGTACGATCCGGGACAGGGAAGGGGCGGGGAGCTGTTTTTT. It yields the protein CASSSYDPGQGRGGELFF. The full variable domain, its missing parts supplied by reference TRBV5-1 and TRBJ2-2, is KAGVTQTPRYLIKTRGQQVTLSCSPISGHRSVSWYQQTPGQGLQFLFEYFSETQRNKGNFPGRFSGRQFSNSRSEMNVSTLELGDSALYLCASSSYDPGQGRGGELFFGEGSRLTVL.

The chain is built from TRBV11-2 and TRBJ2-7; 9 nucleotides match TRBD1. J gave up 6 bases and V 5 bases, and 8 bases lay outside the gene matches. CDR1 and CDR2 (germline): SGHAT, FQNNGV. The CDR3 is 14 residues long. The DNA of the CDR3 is TGTGCCAGCAGCCCCGGGACAGGGTCTGGCGAGCAGTACTTC. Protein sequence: CASSPGTGSGEQYF.

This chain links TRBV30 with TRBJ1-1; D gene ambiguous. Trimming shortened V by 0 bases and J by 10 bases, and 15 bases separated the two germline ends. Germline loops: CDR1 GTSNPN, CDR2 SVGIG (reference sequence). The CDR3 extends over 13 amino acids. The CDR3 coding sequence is TGTGCCTGGAGTGTAATTTCGCGTCGTGGAGCTTTCTTT. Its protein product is CAWSVISRRGAFF.

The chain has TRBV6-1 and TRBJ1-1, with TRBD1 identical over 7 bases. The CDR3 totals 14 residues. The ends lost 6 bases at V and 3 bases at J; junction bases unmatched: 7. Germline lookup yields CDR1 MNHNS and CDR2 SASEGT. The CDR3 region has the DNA TGTGCCAGCAGCAAACAGGGGTGGGACACTGAAGCTTTCTTT. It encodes CASSKQGWDTEAFF.

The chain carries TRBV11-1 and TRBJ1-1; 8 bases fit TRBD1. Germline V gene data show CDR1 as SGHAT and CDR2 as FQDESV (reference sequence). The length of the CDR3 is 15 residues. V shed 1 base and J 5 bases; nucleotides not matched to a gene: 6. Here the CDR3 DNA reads TGTGCCAGCAGCTTAGATGACAGGGGCTGGACTGAAGCTTTCTTT. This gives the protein CASSLDDRGWTEAFF.

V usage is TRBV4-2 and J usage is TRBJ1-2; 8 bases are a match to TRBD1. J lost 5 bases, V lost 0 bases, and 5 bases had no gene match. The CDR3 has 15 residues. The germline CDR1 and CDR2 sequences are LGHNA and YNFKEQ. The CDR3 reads CASSQETDRGYGYTF. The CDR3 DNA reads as TGTGCCAGCAGCCAAGAGACCGACAGGGGATATGGCTACACCTTC.